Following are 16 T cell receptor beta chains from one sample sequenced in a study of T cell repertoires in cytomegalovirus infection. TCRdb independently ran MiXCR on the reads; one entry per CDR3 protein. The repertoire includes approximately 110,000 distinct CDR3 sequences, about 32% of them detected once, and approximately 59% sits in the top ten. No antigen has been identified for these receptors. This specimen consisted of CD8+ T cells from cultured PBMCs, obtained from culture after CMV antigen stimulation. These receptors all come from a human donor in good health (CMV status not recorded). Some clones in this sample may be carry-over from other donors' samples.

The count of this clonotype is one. Written as DNA, the CDR3 is TGTGCCAGCAGCTTGTTATCCGAGCAGTACTTC. It is translated as CASSLLSEQYF. This rearrangement joins TRBV5-4 to TRBJ2-7; D gene ambiguous. CDR1 and CDR2 (germline): SGHNT, YYREEE (reference sequence). V lost 1 base to trimming and J lost 6 bases, with 5 bases between them. The CDR3 loop spans 11 amino acids.

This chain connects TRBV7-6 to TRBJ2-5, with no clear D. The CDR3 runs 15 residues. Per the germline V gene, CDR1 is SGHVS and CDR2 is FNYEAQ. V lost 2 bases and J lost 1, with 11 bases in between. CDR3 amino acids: CASSLIGTVQETQYF. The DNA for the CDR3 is TGTGCCAGCAGCTTAATTGGTACCGTCCAAGAGACCCAGTACTTC.

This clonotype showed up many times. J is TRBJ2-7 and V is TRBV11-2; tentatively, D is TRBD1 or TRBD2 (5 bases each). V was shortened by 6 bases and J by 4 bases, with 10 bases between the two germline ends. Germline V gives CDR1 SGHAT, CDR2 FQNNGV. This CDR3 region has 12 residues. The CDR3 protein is CASRGRSYEQYF. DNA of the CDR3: TGTGCCAGCAGGGGACGGAGTTACGAGCAGTACTTC. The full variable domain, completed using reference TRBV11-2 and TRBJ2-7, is EAGVAQSPRYKIIEKRQSVAFWCNPISGHATLYWYQQILGQGPKLLIQFQNNGVVDDSQLPKDRFSAERLKGVDSTLKIQPAKLEDSAVYLCASRGRSYEQYFGPGTRLTVT.

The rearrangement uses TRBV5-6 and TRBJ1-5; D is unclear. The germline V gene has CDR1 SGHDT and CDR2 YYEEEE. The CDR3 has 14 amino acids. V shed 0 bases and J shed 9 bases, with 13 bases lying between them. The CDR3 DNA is TGTGCCAGCAGCTTGGGTGTAGGTTTGCCGCCCCAGCATTTT. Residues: CASSLGVGLPPQHF. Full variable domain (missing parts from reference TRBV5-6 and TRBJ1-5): DAGVTQSPTHLIKTRGQQVTLRCSPKSGHDTVSWYQQALGQGPQFIFQYYEEEERQRGNFPDRFSGHQFPNYSSELNVNALLLGDSALYLCASSLGVGLPPQHFGDGTRLSIL.

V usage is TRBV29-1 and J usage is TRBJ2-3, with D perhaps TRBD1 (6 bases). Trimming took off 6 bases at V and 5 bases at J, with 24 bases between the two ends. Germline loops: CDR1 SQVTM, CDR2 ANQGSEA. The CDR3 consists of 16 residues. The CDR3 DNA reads TGCAGCGTCGCAACCCCAGGGGTGGTTGTTTTAGATACGCAGTATTTT. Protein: CSVATPGVVVLDTQYF.

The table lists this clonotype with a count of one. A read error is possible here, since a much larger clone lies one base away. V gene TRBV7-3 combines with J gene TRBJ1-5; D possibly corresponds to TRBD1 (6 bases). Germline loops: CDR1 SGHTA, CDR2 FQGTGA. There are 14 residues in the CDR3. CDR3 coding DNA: TGTGCCAGCAGCTTCAGGGGAGGCAATCAGCCCCGGCATTTT. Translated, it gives CASSFRGGNQPRHF. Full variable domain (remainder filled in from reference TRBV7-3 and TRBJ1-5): GAGVSQTPSNKVTEKGKYVELRCDPISGHTALYWYRQSLGQGPEFLIYFQGTGAADDSGLPNDRFFAVRPEGSVSTLKIQRTERGDSAVYLCASSFRGGNQPRHFGDGTRLSIL.

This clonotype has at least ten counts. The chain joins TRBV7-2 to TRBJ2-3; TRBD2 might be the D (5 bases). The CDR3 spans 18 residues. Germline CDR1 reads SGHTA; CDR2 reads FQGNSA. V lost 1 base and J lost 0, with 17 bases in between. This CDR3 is CASSLGLSSGFSTDTQYF. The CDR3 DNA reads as TGTGCCAGCAGCTTAGGTTTATCGAGCGGATTTAGCACAGATACGCAGTATTTT.

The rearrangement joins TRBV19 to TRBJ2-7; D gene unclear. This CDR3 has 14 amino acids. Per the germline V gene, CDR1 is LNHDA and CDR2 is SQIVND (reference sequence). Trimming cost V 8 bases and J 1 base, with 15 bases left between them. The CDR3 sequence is CASAGRTESYEQYF. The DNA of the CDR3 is TGTGCCAGTGCCGGGCGGACGGAATCCTACGAGCAGTACTTC.

The CDR3 DNA is TGTGCCAGTAGTATTTCGGGGGACAGCGTTTACGAGCAGTACTTC. Amino acids: CASSISGDSVYEQYF. The chain uses TRBV19 and TRBJ2-7; tentative D call: TRBD1 (7 bases). Germline V gives CDR1 LNHDA, CDR2 SQIVND (reference sequence). CDR3 length: 15 residues. V dropped 3 bases and J dropped 4 bases, with 16 bases sitting between them.

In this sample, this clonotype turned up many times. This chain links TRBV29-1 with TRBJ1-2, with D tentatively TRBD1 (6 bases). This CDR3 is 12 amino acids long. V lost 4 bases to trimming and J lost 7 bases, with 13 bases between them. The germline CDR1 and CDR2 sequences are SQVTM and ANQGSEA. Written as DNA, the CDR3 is TGCAGCGTTGGGGGACAAGAGGTTGGCTACACCTTC. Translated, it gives CSVGGQEVGYTF.

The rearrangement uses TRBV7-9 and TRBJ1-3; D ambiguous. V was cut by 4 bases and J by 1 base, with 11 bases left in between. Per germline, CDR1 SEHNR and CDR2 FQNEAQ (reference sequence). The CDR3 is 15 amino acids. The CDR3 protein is CASSSPAKSGNTIYF. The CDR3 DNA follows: TGTGCCAGCAGCTCACCGGCCAAGTCTGGAAACACCATATATTTT.

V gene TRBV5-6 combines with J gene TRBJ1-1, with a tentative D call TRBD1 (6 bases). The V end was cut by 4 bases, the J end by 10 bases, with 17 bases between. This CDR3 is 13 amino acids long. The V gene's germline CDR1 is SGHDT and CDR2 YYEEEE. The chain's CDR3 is CASSIQGITGAFF. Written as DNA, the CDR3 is TGTGCCAGCAGCATACAGGGAATTACCGGAGCTTTCTTT. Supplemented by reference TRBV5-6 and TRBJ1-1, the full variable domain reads DAGVTQSPTHLIKTRGQQVTLRCSPKSGHDTVSWYQQALGQGPQFIFQYYEEEERQRGNFPDRFSGHQFPNYSSELNVNALLLGDSALYLCASSIQGITGAFFGQGTRLTVV.

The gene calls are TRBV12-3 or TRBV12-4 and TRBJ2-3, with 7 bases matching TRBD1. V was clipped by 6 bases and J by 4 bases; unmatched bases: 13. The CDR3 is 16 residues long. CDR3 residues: CASSPGTESSPDTQYF. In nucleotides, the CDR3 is TGTGCCAGCAGCCCTGGGACAGAAAGTTCCCCAGATACGCAGTATTTT.

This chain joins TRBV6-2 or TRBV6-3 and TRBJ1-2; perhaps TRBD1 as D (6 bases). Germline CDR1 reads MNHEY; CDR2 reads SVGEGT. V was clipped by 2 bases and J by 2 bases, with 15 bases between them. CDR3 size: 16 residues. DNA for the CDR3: TGTGCCAGCAGTTACCTATCAGGGGTGAGGAACTATGGCTACACCTTC. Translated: CASSYLSGVRNYGYTF.

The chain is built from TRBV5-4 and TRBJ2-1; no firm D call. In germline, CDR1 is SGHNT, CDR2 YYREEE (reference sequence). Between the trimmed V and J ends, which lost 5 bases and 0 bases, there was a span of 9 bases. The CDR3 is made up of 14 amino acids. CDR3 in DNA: TGTGCCAGCAGTGGGTTAAGCTCCTACAATGAGCAGTTCTTC. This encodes CASSGLSSYNEQFF.

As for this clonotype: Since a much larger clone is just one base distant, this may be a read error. The CDR3 DNA sequence: TGTGCCAACAGTTTAGCGGGGAACGCGAACACTGAAGCTTTCTTT. Its protein is CANSLAGNANTEAFF. The chain combines TRBV12-3 or TRBV12-4 with TRBJ1-1; D gene ambiguous. This CDR3 has 15 residues.